This TCR beta chain was found in a study of regulatory T cells in long-lasting Graves disease. Study-level information: Persistent Graves' disease required over 5 years of antithyroid drugs and positive TSH receptor antibodies. General study results and limits: The study examined only peripheral blood, not thyroid tissue. Persistent Graves' patients showed less TCR diversity than newly diagnosed patients showed.

Combining iRepertoire HTBI primers with Arm-PCR of CDR3 regions, the authors built TCR beta libraries. One entry per CDR3 protein results from TCRdb running MiXCR on the multiplex PCR reads. The data hold about 400,000 distinct CDR3 sequences, with around 21% observed a single time. As to this clonotype: Its cognate antigen is unknown.

CDR1 is LNHDA, CDR2 SQIVND, per germline (reference sequence). The CDR3 covers 14 residues. V shed 0 bases and J 5 bases; nucleotides not matched to a gene: 2. The time point here: persistent/refractory GD, antithyroid drugs over 5 years with positive TRAb. Construction of the TCR library relied on RNA isolated from PBMCs. The chain carries TRBV19 and TRBJ2-5; 8 bases align to TRBD2. The sample consisted of peripheral blood mononuclear cells (PBMCs), taken when the disease was refractory, from a patient treated with antithyroid drugs. The origin of this receptor is a female donor with Graves disease. CDR3 protein: CASSIDSGIETQYF. CDR3 in DNA: TGTGCCAGTAGTATAGATAGCGGGATCGAGACCCAGTACTTC.